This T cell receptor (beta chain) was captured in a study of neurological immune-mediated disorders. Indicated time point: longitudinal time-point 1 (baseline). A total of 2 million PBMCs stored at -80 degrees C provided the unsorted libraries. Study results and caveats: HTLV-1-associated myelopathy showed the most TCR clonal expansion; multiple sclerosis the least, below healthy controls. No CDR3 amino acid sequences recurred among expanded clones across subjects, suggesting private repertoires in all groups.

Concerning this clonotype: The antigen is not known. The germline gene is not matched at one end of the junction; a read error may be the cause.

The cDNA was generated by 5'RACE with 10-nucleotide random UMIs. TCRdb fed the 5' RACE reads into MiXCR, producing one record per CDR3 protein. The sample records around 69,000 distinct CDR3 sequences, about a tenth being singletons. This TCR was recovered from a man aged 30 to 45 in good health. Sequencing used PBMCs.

The CDR3, as DNA: TGTTCCACCAGCAGACCGGGACCAGCGGGTCTGGACACCGGGGAGCTGTTTTTT. Its translation: CSTSRPGPAGLDTGELFF. The chain has TRBV15 and TRBJ2-2, with TRBD2 as a possible D gene (6 bases). This CDR3 spans 18 amino acids. Germline-derived CDR1 and CDR2 are LNHNV and YYDKDF (reference sequence).